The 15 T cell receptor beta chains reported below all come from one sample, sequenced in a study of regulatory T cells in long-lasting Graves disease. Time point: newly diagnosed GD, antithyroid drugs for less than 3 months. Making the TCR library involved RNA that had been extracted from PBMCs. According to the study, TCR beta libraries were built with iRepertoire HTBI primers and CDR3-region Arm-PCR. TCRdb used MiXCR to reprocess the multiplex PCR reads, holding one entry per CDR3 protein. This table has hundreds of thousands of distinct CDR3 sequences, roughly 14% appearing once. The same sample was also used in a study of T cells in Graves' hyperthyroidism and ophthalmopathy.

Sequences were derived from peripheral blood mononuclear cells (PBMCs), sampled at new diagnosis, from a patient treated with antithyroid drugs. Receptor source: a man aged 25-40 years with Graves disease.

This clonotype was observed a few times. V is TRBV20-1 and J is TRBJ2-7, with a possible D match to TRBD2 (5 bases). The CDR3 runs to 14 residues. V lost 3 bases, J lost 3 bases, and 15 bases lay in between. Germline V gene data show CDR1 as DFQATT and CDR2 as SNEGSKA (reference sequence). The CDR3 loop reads CSARATTADYEQYF. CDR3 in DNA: TGCAGTGCTAGGGCGACTACTGCGGACTACGAGCAGTACTTC.

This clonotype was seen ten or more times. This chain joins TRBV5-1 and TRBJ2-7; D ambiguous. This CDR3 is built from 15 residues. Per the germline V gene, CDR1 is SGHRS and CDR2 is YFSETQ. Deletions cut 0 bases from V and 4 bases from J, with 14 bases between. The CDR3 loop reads CASSLEYHRSYEQYF. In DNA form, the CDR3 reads TGCGCCAGCAGCTTGGAGTATCACAGAAGTTACGAGCAGTACTTC.

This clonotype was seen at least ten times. CDR3 sequence (DNA): TGTGCCACCAGCATTCTCCCCCCCCTCTCACGATCAGTCTACAATGAGCAGTTCTTC. Amino acid sequence: CATSILPPLSRSVYNEQFF. The V and J genes are TRBV15 and TRBJ2-1, with D uncertain. Germline CDR1 and CDR2: LNHNV and YYDKDF (reference sequence). CDR3 length equals 19 residues. The germline V and J ends were trimmed by 4 bases and 3 bases, with 25 bases remaining between them.

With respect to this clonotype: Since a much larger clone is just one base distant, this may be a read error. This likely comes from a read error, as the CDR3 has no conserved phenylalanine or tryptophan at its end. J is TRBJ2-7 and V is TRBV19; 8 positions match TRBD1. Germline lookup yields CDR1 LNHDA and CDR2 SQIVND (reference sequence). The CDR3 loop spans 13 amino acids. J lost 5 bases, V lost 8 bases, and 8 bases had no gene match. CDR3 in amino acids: CASHSWTGHEQYS. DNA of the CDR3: TGTGCCAGTCATTCCTGGACAGGGCACGAGCAGTACTCC.

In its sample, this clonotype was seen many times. The CDR3 spells CASSLGRSNTGELFF. The DNA for the CDR3 is TGTGCCAGCAGTTTAGGCAGGTCGAACACCGGGGAGCTGTTTTTT. The chain carries TRBV27 and TRBJ2-2; D unclear. V lost 2 bases, J lost 0 bases, and 7 bases lay in between. Per the germline V gene, CDR1 is MNHEY and CDR2 is SMNVEV (reference sequence). The CDR3 totals 15 residues.

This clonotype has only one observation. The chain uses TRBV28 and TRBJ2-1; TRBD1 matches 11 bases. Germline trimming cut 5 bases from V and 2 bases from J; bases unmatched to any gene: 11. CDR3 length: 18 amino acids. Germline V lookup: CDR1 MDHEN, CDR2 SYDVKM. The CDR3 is CASSPRDRGWGTYNEQFF. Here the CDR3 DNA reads TGTGCCAGCAGTCCCAGGGACAGGGGGTGGGGAACCTACAATGAGCAGTTCTTC.

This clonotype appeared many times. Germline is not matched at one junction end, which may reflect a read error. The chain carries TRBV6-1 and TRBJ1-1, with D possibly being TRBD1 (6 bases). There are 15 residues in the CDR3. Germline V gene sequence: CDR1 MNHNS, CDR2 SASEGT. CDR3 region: CASSEYRAANTKAFF. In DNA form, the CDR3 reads TGTGCCAGCAGTGAATACAGGGCAGCGAACACTAAAGCTTTCTTT.

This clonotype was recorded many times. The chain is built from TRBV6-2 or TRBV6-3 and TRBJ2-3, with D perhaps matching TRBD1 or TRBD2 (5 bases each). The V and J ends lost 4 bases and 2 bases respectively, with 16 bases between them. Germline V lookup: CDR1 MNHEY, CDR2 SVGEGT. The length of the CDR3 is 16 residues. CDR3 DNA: TGTGCCAGCAGTTCGGCCGGGACGGAACTCACAGATACGCAGTATTTT. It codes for CASSSAGTELTDTQYF.

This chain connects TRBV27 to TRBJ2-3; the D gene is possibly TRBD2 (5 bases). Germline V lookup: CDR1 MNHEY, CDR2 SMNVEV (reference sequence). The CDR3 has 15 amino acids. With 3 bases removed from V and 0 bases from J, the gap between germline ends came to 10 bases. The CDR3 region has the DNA TGTGCCAGCAGTTTTGGACTGGGTAGCACAGATACGCAGTATTTT. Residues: CASSFGLGSTDTQYF.

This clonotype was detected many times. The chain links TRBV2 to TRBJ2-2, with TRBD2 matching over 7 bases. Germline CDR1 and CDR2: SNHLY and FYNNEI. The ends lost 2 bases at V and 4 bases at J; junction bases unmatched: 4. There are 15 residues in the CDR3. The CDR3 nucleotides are TGTGCCAGCAGTGAACTAGCGGAGGGCACCGGGGAGCTGTTTTTT. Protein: CASSELAEGTGELFF.

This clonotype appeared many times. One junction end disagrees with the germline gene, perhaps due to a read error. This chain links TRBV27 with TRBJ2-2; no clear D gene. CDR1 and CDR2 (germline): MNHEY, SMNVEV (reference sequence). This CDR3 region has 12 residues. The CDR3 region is CASSLFPGELFF. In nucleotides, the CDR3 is TGTGCCAGCAGCTTATTCCCCGGGGAGCTGTTTTTT.

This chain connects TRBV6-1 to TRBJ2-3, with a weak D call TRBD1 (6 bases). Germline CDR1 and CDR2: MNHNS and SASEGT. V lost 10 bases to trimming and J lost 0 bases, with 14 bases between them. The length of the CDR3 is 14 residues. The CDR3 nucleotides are TGTGCCACGACCCAGGGGTGGAGCACAGATACGCAGTATTTT. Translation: CATTQGWSTDTQYF.

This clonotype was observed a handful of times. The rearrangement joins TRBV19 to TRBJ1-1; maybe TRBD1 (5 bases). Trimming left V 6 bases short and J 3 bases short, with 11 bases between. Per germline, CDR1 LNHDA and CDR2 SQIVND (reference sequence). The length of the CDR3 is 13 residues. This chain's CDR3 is CASRGVGDTEAFF. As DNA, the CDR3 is TGTGCCAGTAGAGGAGTGGGGGACACTGAAGCTTTCTTT.

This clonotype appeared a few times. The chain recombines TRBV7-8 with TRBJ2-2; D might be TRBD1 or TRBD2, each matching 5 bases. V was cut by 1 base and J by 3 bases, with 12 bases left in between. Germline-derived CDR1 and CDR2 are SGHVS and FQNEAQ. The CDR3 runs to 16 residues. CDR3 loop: CASSLGSREYTGELFF. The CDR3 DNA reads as TGTGCCAGCAGCTTAGGATCCAGGGAGTACACCGGGGAGCTGTTTTTT.

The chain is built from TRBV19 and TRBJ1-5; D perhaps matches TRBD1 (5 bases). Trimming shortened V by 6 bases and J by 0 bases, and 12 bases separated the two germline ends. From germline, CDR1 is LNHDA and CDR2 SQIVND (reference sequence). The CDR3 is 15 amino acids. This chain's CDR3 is CASSPTGNSNQPQHF. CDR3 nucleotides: TGTGCCAGTAGCCCTACAGGCAATAGCAATCAGCCCCAGCATTTT.